The rows below give T cell receptor beta chains drawn from one sample of a study of blood T cell repertoires in COVID-19. Sequencing was performed with immunoSEQ multiplex PCR; in TCRdb, only in-frame clones are kept and a portion is missing. The sample has around 400,000 clones, about 90% seen once. The sequenced material came from peripheral blood. The receptors stem from a man between 35 and 55 years old with acute or convalescent COVID-19. The conserved cysteine and the conserved F or W are not part of the CDR3 here. The order of the fields is CDR3 length, clone size, D gene, J gene, V gene, CDR3 protein. D genes are given only for firm matches. Size is stated for part of the rows, as once, few or many counts, or as a class when the clone is expanded.

15,few,TRBD2,TRBJ2-3,TRBV19,ASALEVIAGGPHTQY
12,.,.,TRBJ2-7,TRBV3-1/TRBV3-2,ASSQELWAPEQY
15,few,.,TRBJ1-5,TRBV3-1/TRBV3-2,ASSQVHAGCLNQPQH
13,.,TRBD1,TRBJ2-1,TRBV3-1/TRBV3-2,ASTPPGQVPYEQF
12,.,TRBD1,TRBJ2-7,TRBV5-1,ASSLMGQGDEQY
13,.,TRBD1,TRBJ1-2,TRBV28,ASSFGQGANRGYT
11,.,TRBD1,TRBJ2-2,TRBV19,ASDRGPTGELF
13,once,TRBD2,TRBJ2-2,TRBV7-3,ASSLTSGGIGELF
14,.,TRBD2,TRBJ2-2,TRBV5-1,ASSFGVAGESGELF
12,few,TRBD1,TRBJ1-1,TRBV9,ASSRQGMNTEAF
12,.,.,TRBJ2-3,TRBV7-6,ASSLGLTTDTQY
11,.,.,TRBJ2-2,TRBV11-3,ASSFISTGELF
14,.,TRBD1,TRBJ1-4,TRBV7-9,ASSSRRTGDNEKLF
11,.,.,TRBJ2-1,TRBV3-1/TRBV3-2,ASSPTGNEGQF